These 7 T cell receptor beta chains originate from one sample sequenced in a study of blood T cell repertoires in COVID-19. Sequencing used immunoSEQ multiplex PCR; TCRdb keeps in-frame clones, though not all of them. The data contain about 69,000 clones, roughly 80% of them seen just once; the ten biggest clones take up 27%. Specimen: peripheral blood. The receptors were sampled from a human donor in a cohort sampled during active COVID-19.

The rearrangement joins TRBV5-4 to TRBJ2-7, with D possibly TRBD2 on 5 matching bases. V was cut by 0 bases and J by 6 bases, with 10 bases left in between. Germline CDR1 and CDR2: SGHNT and YYREEE (reference sequence). The CDR3 extends over 13 amino acids. The CDR3 protein is CASSLESGGEQYF. The CDR3 DNA reads as TGTGCCAGCAGCTTGGAGAGCGGAGGCGAGCAGTACTTC.

This chain joins TRBV5-1 and TRBJ2-1; 9 nucleotides agree with TRBD1. Germline V CDR1 and CDR2: SGHRS, YFSETQ. The CDR3 consists of 13 residues. J was trimmed by 9 bases and V by 3 bases; bases with no gene match: 4. Written as DNA, the CDR3 is TGCGCCAGCAGCTGGACAGGGGAGGGTGAGCAGTTCTTC. Translation: CASSWTGEGEQFF.

The CDR3 spells CASSHRGSNQPQHF. The CDR3 DNA reads as TGTGCCAGTAGCCACAGGGGGAGCAATCAGCCCCAGCATTTT. The chain employs TRBV19 and TRBJ1-5, with 8 bases lining up with TRBD1. The CDR3 is 14 amino acids. Germline V CDR1 and CDR2: LNHDA, SQIVND (reference sequence). The V gene end was trimmed by 6 bases and the J gene end by 1 base; junction bases not matched to a gene: 2. Full variable domain (missing parts from reference TRBV19 and TRBJ1-5): DGGITQSPKYLFRKEGQNVTLSCEQNLNHDAMYWYRQDPGQGLRLIYYSQIVNDFQKGDIAEGYSVSREKKESFPLTVTSAQKNPTAFYLCASSHRGSNQPQHFGDGTRLSIL.

This clone has only one observation. The V gene is TRBV3-1 (or the pseudogene TRBV3-2), the J gene TRBJ2-7, with D tentatively TRBD2 (5 bases). V lost 5 bases and J 4 bases, leaving 9 bases between the germline ends. The CDR3 contains 12 residues. The germline V gene encodes CDR1 LGHDT and CDR2 YNNKEL (reference sequence). CDR3 nucleotides: TGTGCCAGCAGCTCCCCGGGGTACGAGCAGTACTTC. This codes for CASSSPGYEQYF.

The chain uses TRBV7-3 and TRBJ2-7; D perhaps matches TRBD2 (6 bases). The length of the CDR3 is 14 residues. Trimming stripped 2 bases from V and 2 bases from J, with 10 bases between. Germline V gene sequence: CDR1 SGHTA, CDR2 FQGTGA. CDR3 amino acids: CASSLAGPTYEQYF. CDR3 DNA sequence: TGTGCCAGCAGCTTAGCGGGGCCTACCTACGAGCAGTACTTC.

This chain uses TRBV5-1 with TRBJ2-5; D is perhaps TRBD2 (6 bases). V lost 1 base to trimming and J lost 4 bases, with 11 bases between them. This CDR3 comprises 14 residues. Germline loops: CDR1 SGHRS, CDR2 YFSETQ. CDR3 sequence: CASSLSGGAETQYF. The CDR3 coding sequence is TGCGCCAGCAGCTTGTCCGGGGGAGCAGAGACCCAGTACTTC.

The rearrangement links TRBV19 to TRBJ2-7, with 7 bases identical to TRBD1. Germline loops: CDR1 LNHDA, CDR2 SQIVND (reference sequence). This CDR3 contains 15 residues. V shed 4 bases, J shed 4 bases, and the junction held 10 bases outside the gene matches. The CDR3 coding sequence is TGTGCCAGTAGTACAACAGGGGCCTACAGGTACGAGCAGTACTTC. As protein: CASSTTGAYRYEQYF.